This TCR beta chain was recorded in a study of blood T cell repertoires in COVID-19. Source study methods: Amplification from reference gene primers served as the basis for estimated nucleated cell counts. Measured with immunoSEQ multiplex PCR; TCRdb has only the in-frame clones, and not every one. V and J calls and clone size are given by that table; D and trimming were obtained from the DNA. The sample records 300,000 to 500,000 clones, approximately 88% being singletons. The CDR3 consists of 14 residues. V was trimmed by 4 bases and J by 6 bases, leaving 15 bases between them. Germline V gene data show CDR1 as MNHEY and CDR2 as SVGAGI. Self-reported history from a screening survey and questionnaire set each donor's cohort.

The V gene is TRBV6-5, the J gene TRBJ1-2, with D perhaps TRBD1 (5 bases). Sequenced material: PBMCs or T cells enriched from blood (not recorded which). This sequence was found in a woman in her thirties or forties with acute COVID-19. The CDR3 spells CASSSAGGQDGYTF. CDR3 bases: TGTGCCAGCAGTTCTGCCGGGGGTCAAGATGGCTACACCTTC.